Below are 6 T cell receptor beta chains sequenced from a single sample in a study of T cell repertoires in cytomegalovirus infection. TCRdb analysed the reads with MiXCR anew, one entry per CDR3 protein. The sample holds approximately 700,000 distinct CDR3 sequences; 35% are singletons and the top ten take around 2.8%. The sample consisted of PBMCs. Receptors originate from a human donor in good health (CMV status not recorded). Some clones in this sample may be carry-over from other donors' samples.

The chain combines TRBV7-6 with TRBJ2-1; TRBD2 might be the D (7 bases). The CDR3 is 16 residues long. Germline CDR1 is SGHVS and CDR2 is FNYEAQ. The V end lost 5 bases, the J end lost 0 bases, and 14 bases lay between the germline ends. The CDR3 reads CASSPGDYSSYNEQFF. DNA for the CDR3: TGTGCCAGCAGCCCAGGGGACTACAGCTCCTACAATGAGCAGTTCTTC.

In DNA form, the CDR3 reads TGTGCCAGCAGTTTCCGGGCTAAGGGCTACGAGCAGTACTTC. It codes for CASSFRAKGYEQYF. The chain uses TRBV28 and TRBJ2-7, with D hard to call. The CDR3 is 14 amino acids. The germline V gene encodes CDR1 MDHEN and CDR2 SYDVKM. V lost 3 bases and J 3 bases, leaving 12 bases between the germline ends.

The genes are TRBV5-6 and TRBJ2-3; possibly TRBD1 or TRBD2 for D (5 bases each). Trimming took off 1 base at V and 4 bases at J, with 19 bases between the two ends. CDR1 and CDR2 from the germline V gene are SGHDT and YYEEEE. The CDR3 covers 17 residues. CDR3 bases: TGTGCCAGCAGCTTGCTTCGTGCCCGGATGGGGGCAGATACGCAGTATTTT. Translation gives CASSLLRARMGADTQYF.

In its sample, this clonotype was seen once. The junction does not match germline at one end; this may be a read error. The rearrangement uses TRBV5-4 and TRBJ2-3; 9 bases map to TRBD2. CDR3 length: 15 residues. Germline CDR1 is SGHNT and CDR2 is YYREEE (reference sequence). CDR3 amino acids: CASRAGGGSTDTQYF. DNA for the CDR3: TGTGCCAGCAGGGCGGGGGGGGGAAGCACAGATACACAGTATTTT.

This sequence joins TRBV19 and TRBJ1-1, with D perhaps matching TRBD1 (5 bases). This CDR3 has 14 residues. Trimming left V 1 base short and J 6 bases short, with 12 bases between. Per germline, CDR1 LNHDA and CDR2 SQIVND (reference sequence). Written as DNA, the CDR3 is TGTGCCAGTAGTATAGGGGAGGGGATCGCTGAAGCTTTCTTT. Amino acids: CASSIGEGIAEAFF.

This clonotype occurred a few times. This chain links TRBV11-1 with TRBJ2-1, with D possibly TRBD2 on 6 matching bases. The germline V gene encodes CDR1 SGHAT and CDR2 FQDESV (reference sequence). V dropped 5 bases and J dropped 4 bases, with 12 bases sitting between them. This CDR3 spans 14 amino acids. CDR3 bases: TGTGCCAGCAGCCGGCCGGGACTTTACAATGAGCAGTTCTTC. Its translation is CASSRPGLYNEQFF.